The 24 T cell receptor beta chains given below trace back to one sample, sequenced in a study of preoperative IRX-2 immunotherapy in early breast cancer. Noted treatment: preoperative locoregional IRX-2 cytokine immunotherapy. The protocol was immunoSEQ multiplex PCR, while the TCRdb copy is restricted to in-frame clones and leaves out a portion. The sample has tens of thousands of clones; roughly 80% are singletons. Sequenced material: lymph node tissue, taken after IRX-2 immunotherapy. These receptors were collected from a human donor with breast cancer.

This clone appeared a single time. The chain is built from TRBV18 and TRBJ2-5; 8 positions match TRBD1. The V segment lost 3 bases and the J segment 8 bases; nucleotides outside the gene matches: 8. Germline V lookup: CDR1 KGHSH, CDR2 LQKENI. CDR3 length: 14 amino acids. The CDR3 protein is CASSPGDRHATQYF. The CDR3, as DNA: TGTGCCAGCTCACCGGGGGACAGGCACGCCACCCAGTACTTC. The variable domain in full, with the rest retrieved from reference TRBV18 and TRBJ2-5, is NAGVMQNPRHLVRRRGQEARLRCSPMKGHSHVYWYRQLPEEGLKFMVYLQKENIIDESGMPKERFSAEFPKEGPSILRIQQVVRGDSAAYFCASSPGDRHATQYFGPGTRLLVL.

The chain recombines TRBV7-5 with TRBJ1-5; TRBD1, the D gene given by the table, was not confirmed from the DNA. TRBV7-5 is a pseudogene segment. The CDR3 is 17 amino acids. The CDR3 DNA reads as TGTGCCAGCAGCTTAGGGGCTTATCGTGGTAGCAATCAGCCCCAGCATTTT. It is translated as CASSLGAYRGSNQPQHF.

V and J are TRBV7-7 and TRBJ1-1, with D unresolved. There are 16 residues in the CDR3. Germline assignment: CDR1 SSHAT and CDR2 FNYEAQ (reference sequence). Trimming stripped 5 bases from V and 0 bases from J, with 16 bases between. CDR3 in DNA: TGTGCCAGCAGCCTGGGTTTAAGGGCCGTGAACACTGAAGCTTTCTTT. It is translated as CASSLGLRAVNTEAFF.

The chain is built from TRBV6-8 and TRBJ1-3; perhaps TRBD1 as D (5 bases). The germline CDR1 and CDR2 sequences are MNHGY and SAAAGT. Trimming pared 6 bases from V and 7 bases from J, leaving 25 bases between. This CDR3 region has 17 residues. The CDR3 region is CASRSGSDGAGGNTIYF. In DNA form, the CDR3 reads TGTGCCAGCAGGTCTGGTTCGGACGGTGCGGGGGGGAACACCATATATTTT.

This clone has a single count. This sequence joins TRBV6-8 and TRBJ1-2; no definite D call. The V and J ends lost 1 base and 8 bases respectively, with 8 bases between them. From germline, CDR1 is MNHGY and CDR2 SAAAGT. The CDR3 consists of 12 residues. The CDR3 DNA sequence: TGTGCCAGCAGTTACTTTAGATTGGGCTACACCTTC. This codes for CASSYFRLGYTF.

This chain connects TRBV11-3 to TRBJ2-7, with TRBD2 identical over 10 bases. The CDR3 has 17 amino acids. J lost 0 bases, V lost 8 bases, and 13 bases had no gene match. Germline lookup yields CDR1 SGHNT and CDR2 YENEEA. CDR3 protein: CASGWGLAPYSSYEQYF. DNA for the CDR3: TGTGCCAGCGGCTGGGGACTAGCGCCTTATAGCTCCTACGAGCAGTACTTC.

The chain carries TRBV6-8 and TRBJ1-5, with a possible D match to TRBD1 (5 bases). Looked up from germline, CDR1 is MNHGY and CDR2 is SAAAGT. CDR3 size: 17 residues. V was cut by 7 bases and J by 1 base, with 20 bases left in between. The CDR3: CASTDVSIRESNQPQHF. CDR3 nucleotide sequence: TGTGCCAGCACCGACGTTTCAATCAGGGAGAGCAATCAGCCCCAGCATTTT.

The CDR3 reads CASSLHQGSNSPLHF. In nucleotides, the CDR3 is TGTGCCAGCAGCTTACACCAGGGATCGAATTCACCCCTCCACTTT. The V gene is TRBV11-3, the J gene TRBJ1-6, with a weak D call TRBD1 (5 bases). Germline CDR1 and CDR2: SGHNT and YENEEA. Trimming removed 2 bases at V and 7 bases at J, with 12 bases between. CDR3 size: 15 residues.

This sequence joins TRBV7-7 and TRBJ1-1; D is perhaps TRBD1 (5 bases). CDR1 is SSHAT and CDR2 is FNYEAQ in the germline V gene (reference sequence). Trimming cost V 3 bases and J 6 bases, with 14 bases left between them. The CDR3 consists of 14 residues. The CDR3 DNA reads as TGTGCCAGCAGCTTTAGGCAGGGAAGGGCTGAAGCTTTCTTT. Translated, it gives CASSFRQGRAEAFF.

V gene TRBV6-8 combines with J gene TRBJ2-1; 11 nucleotides align to TRBD1. Germline V gene lookup returns CDR1 MNHGY and CDR2 SAAAGT. The length of the CDR3 is 15 residues. Trimming removed 10 bases from V and 6 bases from J; junction bases left unmatched: 11. This CDR3 is CAISDRDRGVNEQFF. CDR3 coding DNA: TGTGCCATCAGCGACCGGGACAGGGGGGTCAATGAGCAGTTCTTC.

This CDR3 is CASSLGTDQETQYF. CDR3 DNA sequence: TGTGCCAGCAGCCTAGGGACAGATCAAGAGACCCAGTACTTC. The gene calls are TRBV14 and TRBJ2-5, with 7 bases fitting TRBD1. V gave up 4 bases and J gave up 2 bases; unmatched junction bases: 4. The CDR3 contains 14 residues. CDR1 SGHDN and CDR2 FVKESK come from the germline V gene.

This chain connects TRBV5-1 to TRBJ2-5; D is possibly TRBD1 (6 bases). Trimming took off 2 bases at V and 4 bases at J, with 12 bases between the two ends. CDR1 is SGHRS, CDR2 YFSETQ, per germline. There are 14 residues in the CDR3. Written as DNA, the CDR3 is TGCGCCAGCAGCTTCACAGGGAAAGGAGAGACCCAGTACTTC. Its translation is CASSFTGKGETQYF.

The genes are TRBV29-1 and TRBJ1-3; no reliable D call. The V end lost 0 bases, the J end lost 2 bases, and 11 bases lay between the germline ends. Germline V CDR1 and CDR2: SQVTM, ANQGSEA. The CDR3 has 15 residues. The CDR3 nucleotides are TGCAGCGTTGAAGAAAACTATGAGGCTGGAAACACCATATATTTT. Protein product: CSVEENYEAGNTIYF.

This chain's CDR3 is CASSRDSTDTQYF. The DNA for the CDR3 is TGTGCCAGCAGCCGGGACTCCACAGATACGCAGTATTTT. The chain recombines TRBV7-8 with TRBJ2-3; perhaps TRBD2 as D (6 bases). Per germline, CDR1 SGHVS and CDR2 FQNEAQ. CDR3 length equals 13 residues. Trimming cost V 5 bases and J 2 bases, with 8 bases left between them.

CDR3 in DNA: TGCAGCGTCGCTACACAGGGTGGAGGCACCGGGGAGCTGTTTTTT. This codes for CSVATQGGGTGELFF. V gene TRBV29-1 combines with J gene TRBJ2-2; TRBD1 is a possible D gene (6 bases). CDR1 SQVTM and CDR2 ANQGSEA come from the germline V gene. Trimming took 6 bases from V and 4 from J, leaving 18 bases between them. The CDR3 totals 15 residues.

This CDR3 reads CASSLGPNSENTIYF. The CDR3 region has the DNA TGTGCCAGCAGCTTGGGGCCCAACAGCGAAAACACCATATATTTT. This chain joins TRBV11-1 and TRBJ1-3; tentative D call: TRBD1 (5 bases). CDR1 is SGHAT, CDR2 FQDESV, per germline (reference sequence). Trimming stripped 3 bases from V and 6 bases from J, with 15 bases between. The CDR3 runs to 15 residues. Looking up the rest from reference TRBV11-1 and TRBJ1-3 gives the full variable domain: EAEVAQSPRYKITEKSQAVAFWCDPISGHATLYWYRQILGQGPELLVQFQDESVVDDSQLPKDRFSAERLKGVDSTLKIQPAELGDSAMYLCASSLGPNSENTIYFGEGSWLTVV.

This chain links TRBV5-1 with TRBJ1-1, with 8 bases lining up with TRBD1. From germline, CDR1 is SGHRS and CDR2 YFSETQ. The junction had 9 bases not matched to a gene; V was cut back by 0 bases and J by 2 bases. This CDR3 comprises 17 residues. The CDR3 sequence: CASSLVPQGATNTEAFF. The CDR3 DNA reads as TGCGCCAGCAGCTTGGTGCCCCAGGGGGCAACCAACACTGAAGCTTTCTTT.

Concerning this clone itself: One end of the junction is discordant with germline, which a read error may explain. V gene TRBV7-1 combines with J gene TRBJ1-6, with TRBD1 as a possible D gene (5 bases). TRBV7-1 is noted as an ORF with a role that remains uncertain. The length of the CDR3 is 17 residues. CDR3 loop: CASSPTVGTPYDSPLHF. The CDR3 region has the DNA TGTGCCAGCAGCCCGACTGTGGGGACGCCCTATGATTCACCCCTCCACTTT.

DNA for the CDR3: TGCGCCAGCAGCTGGACCCATAGGAACACTGAAGCTTTCTTT. This translates into CASSWTHRNTEAFF. This chain links TRBV5-1 with TRBJ1-1, with D uncertain. Germline V CDR1 and CDR2: SGHRS, YFSETQ. The length of the CDR3 is 14 residues. V was cut by 3 bases and J by 1 base, with 10 bases left in between.

This sequence joins TRBV11-3 and TRBJ2-5, with D hard to call. Germline assignment: CDR1 SGHNT and CDR2 YENEEA. The CDR3 is 17 residues long. V was trimmed by 4 bases and J by 2 bases, leaving 20 bases between them. The CDR3 reads CASSSSGPTKAQETQYF. CDR3 DNA sequence: TGTGCCAGCAGCTCCTCCGGACCGACCAAGGCGCAAGAGACCCAGTACTTC.

This clone has more than one count but fewer than ten. The chain uses TRBV11-3 and TRBJ1-5, with a tentative D call TRBD1 (5 bases). With 5 bases removed from V and 5 bases from J, the gap between germline ends came to 19 bases. Germline V gives CDR1 SGHNT, CDR2 YENEEA. The CDR3 spans 16 residues. The DNA for the CDR3 is TGTGCCAGCAGCGATGTGACACCAGGGAGGGATCAGCCCCAGCATTTT. Residues: CASSDVTPGRDQPQHF.

V gene TRBV29-1 combines with J gene TRBJ2-5; D is perhaps TRBD1 (6 bases). Germline V gene data show CDR1 as SQVTM and CDR2 as ANQGSEA. This CDR3 has 12 amino acids. Trimming shortened V by 6 bases and J by 1 base, and 9 bases separated the two germline ends. CDR3: CSVDRSQETQYF. In DNA form, the CDR3 reads TGCAGCGTGGACAGAAGCCAAGAGACCCAGTACTTC.

The V call is TRBV2, the J call TRBJ2-2; unclear D gene. Trimming cost V 4 bases and J 2 bases, with 14 bases left between them. The CDR3 totals 16 residues. The germline gives CDR1 SNHLY, CDR2 FYNNEI. CDR3 amino acids: CASSGWQIGNTGELFF. The CDR3 nucleotides read TGTGCCAGCAGTGGTTGGCAGATCGGTAACACCGGGGAGCTGTTTTTT.

V and J are TRBV9 and TRBJ2-3, with 15 bases matching TRBD2. V dropped 5 bases and J dropped 2; count of bases not matched to a gene: 6. Germline assignment: CDR1 SGDLS and CDR2 YYNGEE. CDR3 size: 17 residues. The CDR3 reads CASSLGLAGGLTDTQYF. The CDR3 DNA reads TGTGCCAGCAGTTTAGGACTAGCGGGGGGGCTCACAGATACGCAGTATTTT.